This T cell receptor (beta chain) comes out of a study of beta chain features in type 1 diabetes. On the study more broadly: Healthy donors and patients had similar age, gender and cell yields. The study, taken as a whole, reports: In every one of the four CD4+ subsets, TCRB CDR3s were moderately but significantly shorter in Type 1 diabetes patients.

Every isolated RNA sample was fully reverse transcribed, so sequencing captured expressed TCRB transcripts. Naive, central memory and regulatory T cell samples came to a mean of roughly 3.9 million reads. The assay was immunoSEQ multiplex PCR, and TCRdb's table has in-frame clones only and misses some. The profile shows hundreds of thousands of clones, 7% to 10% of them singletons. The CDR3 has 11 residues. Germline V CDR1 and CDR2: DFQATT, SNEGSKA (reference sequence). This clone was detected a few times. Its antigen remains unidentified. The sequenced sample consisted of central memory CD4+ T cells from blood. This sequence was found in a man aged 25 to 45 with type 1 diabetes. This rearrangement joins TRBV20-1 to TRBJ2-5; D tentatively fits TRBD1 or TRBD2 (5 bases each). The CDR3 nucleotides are TGCAGCCCATCGGGGCCAGAGACCCAGTACTTC. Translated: CSPSGPETQYF.